This T cell receptor beta chain was identified in a study of control samples from healthy donors and cancer patients. The CDR3 covers 16 residues. Trimming shortened V by 1 base and J by 1 base, and 13 bases separated the two germline ends. Germline V CDR1 and CDR2: SGHNT, YYREEE (reference sequence). Sequenced by immunoSEQ multiplex PCR; TCRdb stores in-frame clones only, minus some. This sample has 50,000 or so clones, with roughly 86% found just once. The TCR sequence derives from a man aged 50-59 years in good health. This rearrangement joins TRBV5-4 to TRBJ2-3, with D tentatively TRBD2 (6 bases). Sequences were obtained from blood. Written as DNA, the CDR3 is TGTGCCAGCAGCTTGTTTCCGAAGCGGGGCACAGATACGCAGTATTTT. Protein product: CASSLFPKRGTDTQYF.